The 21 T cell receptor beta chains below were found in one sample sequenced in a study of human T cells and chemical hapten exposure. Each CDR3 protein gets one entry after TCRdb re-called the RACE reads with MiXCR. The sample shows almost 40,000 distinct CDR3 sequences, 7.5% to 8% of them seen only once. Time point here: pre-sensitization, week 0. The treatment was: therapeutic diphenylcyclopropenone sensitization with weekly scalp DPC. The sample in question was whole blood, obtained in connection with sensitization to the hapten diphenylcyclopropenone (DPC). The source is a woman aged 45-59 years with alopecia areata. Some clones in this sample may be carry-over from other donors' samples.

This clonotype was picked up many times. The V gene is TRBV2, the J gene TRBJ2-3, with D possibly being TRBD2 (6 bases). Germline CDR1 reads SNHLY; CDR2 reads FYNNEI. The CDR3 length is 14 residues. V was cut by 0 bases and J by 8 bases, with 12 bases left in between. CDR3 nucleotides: TGTGCCAGCAGTGAAGCTAGACTAGTGGGTACGCAGTATTTT. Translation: CASSEARLVGTQYF.

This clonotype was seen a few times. This CDR3 is CAWSKRTSGSVPYEQYF. The CDR3, as DNA: TGTGCCTGGAGTAAACGGACTAGCGGCTCGGTACCCTACGAGCAGTACTTC. The chain couples TRBV30 to TRBJ2-7, with 10 bases matching TRBD2. Germline assignment: CDR1 GTSNPN and CDR2 SVGIG (reference sequence). This CDR3 is built from 17 residues. The trim removed 2 bases at V and 2 bases at J, leaving 12 bases unmatched.

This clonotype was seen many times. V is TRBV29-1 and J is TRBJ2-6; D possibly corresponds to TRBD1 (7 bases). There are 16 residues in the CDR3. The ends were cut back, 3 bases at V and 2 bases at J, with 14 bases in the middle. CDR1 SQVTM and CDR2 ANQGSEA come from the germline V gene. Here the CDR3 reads CSVDGGGATGANVLTF. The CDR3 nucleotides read TGCAGCGTTGATGGAGGGGGCGCGACTGGGGCCAACGTCCTGACTTTC.

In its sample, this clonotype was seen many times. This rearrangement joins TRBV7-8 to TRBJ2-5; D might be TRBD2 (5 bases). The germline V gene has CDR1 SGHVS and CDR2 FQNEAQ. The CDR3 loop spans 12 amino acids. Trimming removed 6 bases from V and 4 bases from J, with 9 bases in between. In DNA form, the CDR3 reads TGTGCCAGCAGGAGGGCGGTAGAGACCCAGTACTTC. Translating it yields CASRRAVETQYF.

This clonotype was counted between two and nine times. Here the CDR3 reads CASSPGTTGYEQYF. The CDR3 DNA follows: TGTGCCAGCAGCCCCGGAACCACCGGCTACGAGCAGTACTTC. The J gene is TRBJ2-7, the V gene TRBV3-1; D not certain. The CDR3 runs to 14 residues. V lost 4 bases, J lost 3 bases, and 13 bases lay in between. Germline lookup yields CDR1 LGHDT and CDR2 YNNKEL (reference sequence).

This chain's CDR3 is CASSLGEPYEQYF. CDR3 DNA: TGCGCCAGCAGCTTGGGGGAACCCTACGAGCAGTACTTC. The rearrangement uses TRBV5-1 and TRBJ2-7, with D hard to call. CDR3 length: 13 amino acids. Germline CDR1 and CDR2: SGHRS and YFSETQ. Trimming removed 0 bases at V and 2 bases at J, with 6 bases between.

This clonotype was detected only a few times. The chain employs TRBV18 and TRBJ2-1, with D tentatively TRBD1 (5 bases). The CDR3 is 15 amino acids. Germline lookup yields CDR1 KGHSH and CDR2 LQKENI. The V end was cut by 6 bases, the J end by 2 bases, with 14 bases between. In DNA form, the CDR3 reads TGTGCCAGCTCTCTCCTTTCGGACACCTACAATGAGCAGTTCTTC. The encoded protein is CASSLLSDTYNEQFF.

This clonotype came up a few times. DNA for the CDR3: TGTGCCAGCAGTGGGACGGGAGGTTATGGCTACACCTTC. Translated: CASSGTGGYGYTF. V is TRBV2 and J is TRBJ1-2; D ambiguous. The V and J ends lost 4 bases and 5 bases respectively, with 11 bases between them. The CDR3 sequence is 13 residues long. Looked up from germline, CDR1 is SNHLY and CDR2 is FYNNEI. The complete variable domain, with remaining parts taken from reference TRBV2 and TRBJ1-2, reads EPEVTQTPSHQVTQMGQEVILRCVPISNHLYFYWYRQILGQKVEFLVSFYNNEISEKSEIFDDQFSVERPDGSNFTLKIRSTKLEDSAMYFCASSGTGGYGYTFGSGTRLTVV.

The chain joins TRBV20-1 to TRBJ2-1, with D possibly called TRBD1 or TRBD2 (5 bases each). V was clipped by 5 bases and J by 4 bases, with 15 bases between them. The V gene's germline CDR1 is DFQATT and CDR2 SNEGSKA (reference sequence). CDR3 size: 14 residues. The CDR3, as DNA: TGCAGTGCTCCTCAGGGACCTTTTTACAATGAGCAGTTCTTC. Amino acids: CSAPQGPFYNEQFF.

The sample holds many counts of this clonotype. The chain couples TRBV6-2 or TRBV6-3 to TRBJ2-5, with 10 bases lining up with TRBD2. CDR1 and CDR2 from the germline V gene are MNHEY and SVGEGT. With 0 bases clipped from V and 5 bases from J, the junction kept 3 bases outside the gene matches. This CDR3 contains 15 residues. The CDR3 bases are TGTGCCAGCAGTTACTCAGCTAGCGGGAGTGAGACCCAGTACTTC. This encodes CASSYSASGSETQYF.

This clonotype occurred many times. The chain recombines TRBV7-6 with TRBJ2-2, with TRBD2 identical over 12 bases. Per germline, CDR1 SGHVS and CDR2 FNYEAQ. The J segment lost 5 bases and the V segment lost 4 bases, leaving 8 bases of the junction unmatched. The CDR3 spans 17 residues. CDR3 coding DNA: TGTGCCAGCAGCTCCAGACTAGCGGGAGCAGGAACCGGGGAGCTGTTTTTT. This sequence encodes CASSSRLAGAGTGELFF. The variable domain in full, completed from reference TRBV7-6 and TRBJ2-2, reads GAGVSQSPRYKVTKRGQDVALRCDPISGHVSLYWYRQALGQGPEFLTYFNYEAQQDKSGLPNDRFSAERPEGSISTLTIQRTEQRDSAMYRCASSSRLAGAGTGELFFGEGSRLTVL.

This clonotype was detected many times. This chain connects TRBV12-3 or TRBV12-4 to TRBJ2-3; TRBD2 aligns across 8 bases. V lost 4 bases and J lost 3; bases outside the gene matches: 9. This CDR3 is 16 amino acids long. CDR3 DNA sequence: TGTGCCAGCAGTTCCCGAGCAGGACTAGCTACAGATACGCAGTATTTT. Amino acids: CASSSRAGLATDTQYF.

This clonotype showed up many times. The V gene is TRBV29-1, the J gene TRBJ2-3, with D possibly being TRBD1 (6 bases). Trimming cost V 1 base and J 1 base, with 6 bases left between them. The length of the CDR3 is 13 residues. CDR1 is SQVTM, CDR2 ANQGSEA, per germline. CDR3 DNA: TGCAGCGTTGAAGGACAGGGCACAGATACGCAGTATTTT. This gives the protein CSVEGQGTDTQYF.

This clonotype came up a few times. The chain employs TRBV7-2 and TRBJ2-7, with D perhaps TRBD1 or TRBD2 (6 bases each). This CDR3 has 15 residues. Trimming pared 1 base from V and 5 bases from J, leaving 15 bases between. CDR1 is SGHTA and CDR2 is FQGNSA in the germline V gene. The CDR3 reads CASSLEGGPGHEQYF. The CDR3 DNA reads TGTGCCAGCAGCTTAGAGGGGGGACCCGGACACGAGCAGTACTTC.

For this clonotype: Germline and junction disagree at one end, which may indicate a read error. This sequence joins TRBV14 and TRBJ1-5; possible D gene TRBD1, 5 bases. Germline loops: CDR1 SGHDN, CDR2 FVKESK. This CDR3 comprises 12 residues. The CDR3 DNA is TGTGCCAGCAGCCAAGGGGCAGTGGAGGGGTATTTT. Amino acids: CASSQGAVEGYF. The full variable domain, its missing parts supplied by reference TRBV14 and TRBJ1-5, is EAGVTQFPSHSVIEKGQTVTLRCDPISGHDNLYWYRRVMGKEIKFLLHFVKESKQDESGMPNNRFLAERTGGTYSTLKVQPAELEDSGVYFCASSQGAVEGYFGDGTRLSIL.

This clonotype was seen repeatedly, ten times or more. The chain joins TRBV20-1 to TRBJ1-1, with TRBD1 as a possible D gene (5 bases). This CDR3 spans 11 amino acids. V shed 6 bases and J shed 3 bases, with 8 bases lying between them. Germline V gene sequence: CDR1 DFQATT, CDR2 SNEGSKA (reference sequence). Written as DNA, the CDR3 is TGCAGTGCGGGGGTCTACACTGAAGCTTTCTTT. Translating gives CSAGVYTEAFF.

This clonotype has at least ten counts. The CDR3 DNA reads as TGCAGCGTTGAATCGAGTCGCTTCCGGGGATTCAATGAGCAGTTCTTC. As protein: CSVESSRFRGFNEQFF. The rearrangement joins TRBV29-1 to TRBJ2-1; possible D gene TRBD2, 5 bases. The CDR3 runs 16 residues. Germline CDR1 and CDR2: SQVTM and ANQGSEA. V was clipped by 2 bases and J by 6 bases, with 20 bases between them.

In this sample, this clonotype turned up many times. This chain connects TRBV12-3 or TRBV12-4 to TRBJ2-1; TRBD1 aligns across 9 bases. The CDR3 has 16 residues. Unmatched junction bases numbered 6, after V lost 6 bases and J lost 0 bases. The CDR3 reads CASSWTGARSYNEQFF. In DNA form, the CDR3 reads TGTGCCAGCAGCTGGACAGGGGCCCGCTCCTACAATGAGCAGTTCTTC.

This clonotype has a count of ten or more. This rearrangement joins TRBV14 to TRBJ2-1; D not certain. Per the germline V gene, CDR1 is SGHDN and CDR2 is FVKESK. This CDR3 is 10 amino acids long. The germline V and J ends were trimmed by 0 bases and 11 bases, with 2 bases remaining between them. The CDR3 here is CASSQDKQFF. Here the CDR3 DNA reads TGTGCCAGCAGCCAAGACAAGCAGTTCTTC.

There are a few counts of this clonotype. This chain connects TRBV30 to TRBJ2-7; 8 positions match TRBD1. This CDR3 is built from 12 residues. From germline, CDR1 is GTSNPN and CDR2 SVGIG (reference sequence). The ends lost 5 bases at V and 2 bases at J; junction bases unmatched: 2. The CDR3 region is CAWQGAAYEQYF. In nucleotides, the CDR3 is TGTGCCTGGCAGGGGGCCGCCTACGAGCAGTACTTC.

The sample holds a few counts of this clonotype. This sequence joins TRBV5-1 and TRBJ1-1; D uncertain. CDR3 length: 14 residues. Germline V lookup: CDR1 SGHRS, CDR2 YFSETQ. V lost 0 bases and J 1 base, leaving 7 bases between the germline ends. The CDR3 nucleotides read TGCGCCAGCAGCTTGGGGCACCAGAACACTGAAGCTTTCTTT. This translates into CASSLGHQNTEAFF.